The clone carrying this T cell receptor beta chain came up many times. This entry is derived from a study of early T cells in non-severe SARS-CoV-2 infection. Via MiXCR, TCRdb re-called the 5' RACE reads, giving one row per CDR3 protein. The sample yields around 94,000 distinct CDR3 sequences, under 15% seen once. Germline loops: CDR1 SNHLY, CDR2 FYNNEI. The CDR3 extends over 14 amino acids. Trimming took off 4 bases at V and 6 bases at J, with 13 bases between the two ends. J is TRBJ1-5 and V is TRBV2; a weak D match, TRBD1 (5 bases). This receptor was obtained from an adult who was a healthcare worker with PCR-confirmed SARS-CoV-2 infection or an uninfected control (not recorded which). Sequenced: whole blood. The DNA for the CDR3 is TGTGCCAGCAGTGTTTTGGGGGGTAGTCAGCCCCAGCATTTT. Its translation: CASSVLGGSQPQHF.